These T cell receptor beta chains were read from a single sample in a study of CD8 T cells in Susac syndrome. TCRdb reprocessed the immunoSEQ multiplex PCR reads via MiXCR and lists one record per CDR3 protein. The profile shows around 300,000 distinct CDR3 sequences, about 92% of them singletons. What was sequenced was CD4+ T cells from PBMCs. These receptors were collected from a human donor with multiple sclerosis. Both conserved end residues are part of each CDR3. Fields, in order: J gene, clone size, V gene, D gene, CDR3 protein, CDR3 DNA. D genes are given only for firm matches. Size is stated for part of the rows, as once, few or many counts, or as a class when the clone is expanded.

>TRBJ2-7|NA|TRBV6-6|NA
CASSRGGTISYEQYF
TGTGCCAGCAGTAGGGGCGGAACCATCTCCTACGAGCAGTACTTC
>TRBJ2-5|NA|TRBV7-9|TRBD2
CASSLGETSGSGETQYF
TGTGCCAGCAGCTTAGGCGAGACTAGCGGGAGCGGAGAGACCCAGTACTTC
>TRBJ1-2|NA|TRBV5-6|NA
CVSSSRLSRGYTF
TGTGTCAGCAGCTCCCGACTTTCTCGTGGCTACACCTTC
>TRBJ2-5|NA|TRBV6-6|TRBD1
CASSYGTDSDETQYF
TGTGCCAGCAGTTACGGGACAGACAGTGACGAGACCCAGTACTTC
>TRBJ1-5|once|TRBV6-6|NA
CASSYARGSQPQHF
TGTGCCAGCAGTTACGCGAGGGGTAGTCAGCCCCAGCATTTT
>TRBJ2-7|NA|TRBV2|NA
CASSPDSAPSYEQYF
TGTGCCAGCAGTCCCGATAGCGCTCCCTCCTACGAGCAGTACTTC
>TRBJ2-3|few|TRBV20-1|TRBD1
CSASGTGGTDTQYF
TGCAGTGCTTCCGGGACAGGGGGCACAGATACGCAGTATTTT
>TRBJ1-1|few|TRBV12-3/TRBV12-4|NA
CASRNTGRPDAFF
TGTGCCAGCAGGAATACGGGGCGCCCCGACGCTTTCTTT
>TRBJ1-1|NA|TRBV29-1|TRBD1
CSVEGTGGGGITEAFF
TGCAGCGTTGAAGGGACAGGGGGCGGGGGAATCACTGAAGCTTTCTTT
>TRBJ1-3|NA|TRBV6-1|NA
CASSEVPSGNTIYF
TGTGCCAGCAGTGAAGTGCCCTCTGGAAACACCATATATTTT
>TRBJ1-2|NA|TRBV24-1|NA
CATRTAPFVGYGYTF
TGTGCCACAAGGACAGCTCCCTTTGTGGGATATGGCTACACCTTC
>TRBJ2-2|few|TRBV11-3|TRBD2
CASSLGLAGATGELFF
TGTGCCAGCAGCTTAGGACTAGCGGGAGCAACCGGGGAGCTGTTTTTT
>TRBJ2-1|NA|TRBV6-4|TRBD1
CASSSTGGRPYNEQFF
TGTGCCAGCAGTTCAACAGGGGGTCGGCCCTACAATGAGCAGTTCTTC
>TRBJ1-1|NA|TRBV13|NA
CASSLDPSGPSEAFF
TGTGCCAGCAGCTTAGACCCAAGCGGGCCGTCTGAAGCTTTCTTT
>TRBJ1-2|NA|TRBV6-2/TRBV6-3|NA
CASSYGTPIYGYTF
TGTGCCAGCAGCTACGGGACACCGATCTATGGCTACACCTTC
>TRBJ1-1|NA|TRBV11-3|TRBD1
CASSPSGQGLNTEAFF
TGTGCCAGCAGCCCCTCCGGACAGGGTTTGAACACTGAAGCTTTCTTT
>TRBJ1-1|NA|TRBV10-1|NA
CASSFRRGPLRAFEAFF
TGCGCCAGCAGCTTTCGGCGGGGGCCACTCAGGGCCTTTGAAGCTTTCTTT
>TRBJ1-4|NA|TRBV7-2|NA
CASSLVPGANEKLFF
TGTGCCAGCAGCTTAGTGCCGGGGGCAAATGAAAAACTGTTTTTT
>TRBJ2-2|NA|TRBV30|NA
CARDRGGSGRSNTGELFF
TGTGCCCGTGACAGGGGTGGAAGCGGGAGGAGTAACACCGGGGAGCTGTTTTTT
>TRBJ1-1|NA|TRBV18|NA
CASSLWDTVNTEAFF
TGTGCCAGCTCACTATGGGACACCGTGAACACTGAAGCTTTCTTT
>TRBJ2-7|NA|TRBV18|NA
CASSPEQYF
TGTGCCAGCTCCCCGGAGCAGTACTTC
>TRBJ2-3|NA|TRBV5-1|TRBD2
CASSLDRGGATDTQYF
TGCGCCAGCAGCTTGGATCGCGGGGGAGCCACAGATACGCAGTATTTT
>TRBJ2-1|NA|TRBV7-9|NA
CASSQRYEQFF
TGTGCCAGCAGCCAGAGATATGAGCAGTTCTTC
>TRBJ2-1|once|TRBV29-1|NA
CSSGRGNEQFF
TGCAGCTCCGGCCGCGGGAATGAGCAGTTCTTC
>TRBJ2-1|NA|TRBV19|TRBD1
CASSMGQGYNEQFF
TGTGCCAGTAGTATGGGACAGGGGTACAATGAGCAGTTCTTC
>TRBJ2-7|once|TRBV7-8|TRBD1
CASSLAGTDSYEQYF
TGTGCCAGCAGCTTAGCGGGGACAGACTCCTACGAGCAGTACTTC
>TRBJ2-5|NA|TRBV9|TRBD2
CASSVANGGGQETQYF
TGTGCCAGCAGCGTAGCTAACGGGGGAGGGCAAGAGACCCAGTACTTC
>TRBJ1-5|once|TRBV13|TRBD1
CASSPKGQGTGQPQHF
TGTGCCAGCAGCCCCAAGGGACAGGGGACAGGGCAGCCCCAGCATTTT
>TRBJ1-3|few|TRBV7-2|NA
CASSASFQGRSGNTIYF
TGTGCCAGCAGCGCTTCCTTCCAAGGGCGCTCTGGAAACACCATATATTTT
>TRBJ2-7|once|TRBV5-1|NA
CASSLGLALYEQYF
TGCGCCAGCAGCTTGGGTCTAGCCTTATACGAGCAGTACTTC
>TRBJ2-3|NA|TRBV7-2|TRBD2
CASSQRTSGSGTDTQYF
TGTGCCAGCAGCCAACGGACTAGCGGGAGTGGGACAGATACGCAGTATTTT
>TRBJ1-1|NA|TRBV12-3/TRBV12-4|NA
CASSLRRYTEAFF
TGTGCCAGCAGTTTACGCAGATACACTGAAGCTTTCTTT
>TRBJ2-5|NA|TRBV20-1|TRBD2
CSAYSGRRIETQYF
TGCAGTGCTTATAGCGGGAGGAGGATAGAGACCCAGTACTTC
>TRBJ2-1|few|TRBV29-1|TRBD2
CSVGSAGAYNEQFF
TGCAGCGTTGGTTCAGCGGGGGCCTACAATGAGCAGTTCTTC
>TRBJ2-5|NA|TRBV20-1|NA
CSARGGGEETQYF
TGCAGTGCTAGGGGAGGCGGAGAAGAGACCCAGTACTTC
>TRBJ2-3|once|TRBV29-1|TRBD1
CSVDRGPDTQYF
TGCAGCGTTGACAGGGGGCCAGATACGCAGTATTTT
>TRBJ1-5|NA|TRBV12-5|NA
CASGLAEDQPQHF
TGTGCTAGTGGTTTGGCAGAAGATCAGCCCCAGCATTTT
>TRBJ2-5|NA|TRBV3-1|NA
CASSQRLAETQYF
TGTGCCAGCAGCCAACGTCTAGCAGAGACCCAGTACTTC
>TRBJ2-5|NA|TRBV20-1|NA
CSAILEDETQYF
TGCAGTGCCATACTAGAAGATGAGACCCAGTACTTC
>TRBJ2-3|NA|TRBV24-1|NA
CAIQRTVADTQYF
TGTGCCATACAAAGGACAGTCGCCGATACGCAGTATTTT
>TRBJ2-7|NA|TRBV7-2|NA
CASSLGFAYEQYF
TGTGCCAGCAGCTTGGGGTTTGCCTACGAGCAGTACTTC
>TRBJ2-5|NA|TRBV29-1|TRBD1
CSVRTGAEETQYF
TGCAGCGTCAGGACAGGGGCGGAGGAGACCCAGTACTTC
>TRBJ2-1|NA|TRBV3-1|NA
CASSLWVSDEQFF
TGTGCCAGCAGCCTGTGGGTTAGTGATGAGCAGTTCTTC
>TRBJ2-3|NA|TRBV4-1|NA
CASSQDYPTDTQYF
TGCGCCAGCAGCCAGGACTATCCCACAGATACGCAGTATTTT
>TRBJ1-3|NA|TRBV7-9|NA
CASSLAGGTDTIYF
TGTGCCAGCAGCTTAGCGGGGGGAACGGACACCATATATTTT